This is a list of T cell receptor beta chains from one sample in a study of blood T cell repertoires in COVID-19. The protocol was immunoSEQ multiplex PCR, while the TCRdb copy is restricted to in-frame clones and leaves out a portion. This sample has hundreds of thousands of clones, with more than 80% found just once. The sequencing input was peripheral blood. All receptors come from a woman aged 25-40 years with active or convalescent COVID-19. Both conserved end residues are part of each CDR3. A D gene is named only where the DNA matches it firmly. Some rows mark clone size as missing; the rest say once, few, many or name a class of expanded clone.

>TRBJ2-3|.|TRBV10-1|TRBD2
CASNKGLAGGTDTQYF
TGCGCCAGCAATAAGGGACTAGCGGGCGGCACAGATACGCAGTATTTT
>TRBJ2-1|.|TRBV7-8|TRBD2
CASSTGRRLAGTYNEQFF
TGTGCCAGCAGCACCGGCCGGAGACTAGCGGGGACCTACAATGAGCAGTTCTTC
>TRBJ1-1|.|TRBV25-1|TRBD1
CASSSPGTGNTEAFF
TGTGCCAGCAGTTCCCCCGGGACAGGGAACACTGAAGCTTTCTTT
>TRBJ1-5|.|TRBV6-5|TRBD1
CASSLNRGTSNQPQHF
TGTGCCAGCAGTTTAAACAGGGGAACCAGCAATCAGCCCCAGCATTTT
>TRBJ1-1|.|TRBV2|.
CASSERGTEAFF
TGTGCCAGCAGTGAACGGGGCACTGAAGCTTTCTTT
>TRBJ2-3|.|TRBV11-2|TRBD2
CASSLLPTSGGAGDTQYF
TGTGCCAGCAGCTTATTACCGACTAGCGGGGGGGCAGGAGATACGCAGTATTTT
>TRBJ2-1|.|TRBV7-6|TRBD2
CASSLTSTGVNEQFF
TGTGCCAGCAGCCTGACTAGCACGGGAGTAAATGAGCAGTTCTTC
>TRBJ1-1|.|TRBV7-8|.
CASSRQVEAFF
TGTGCCAGCAGCCGACAGGTTGAAGCTTTCTTT
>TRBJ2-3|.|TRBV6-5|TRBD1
CASSYPRQGLDTQYF
TGTGCCAGCAGTTACCCGAGACAGGGGCTAGATACGCAGTATTTT
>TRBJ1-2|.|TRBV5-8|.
CASLIPAGVNYGYTF
TGTGCCAGCTTAATTCCGGCGGGGGTTAACTATGGCTACACCTTC
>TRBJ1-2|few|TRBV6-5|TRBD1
CASRADRGTGGYTF
TGTGCCAGCAGAGCGGACAGGGGGACTGGCGGCTACACCTTC
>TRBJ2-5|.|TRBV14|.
CASSQDVDPGYRETQYF
TGTGCCAGCAGCCAAGATGTAGACCCAGGGTATCGGGAGACCCAGTACTTC
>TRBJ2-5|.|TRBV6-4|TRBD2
CASSETSGVGETQYF
TGTGCCAGCAGTGAGACTAGCGGGGTTGGAGAGACCCAGTACTTC
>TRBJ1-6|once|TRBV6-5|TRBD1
CASSPRTGVNSPLHF
TGTGCCAGCAGTCCGCGGACAGGGGTTAATTCACCCCTCCACTTT
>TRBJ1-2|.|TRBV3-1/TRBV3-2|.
CASSLIKGVNYGYTF
TGTGCCAGCAGCCTAATAAAGGGGGTTAACTATGGCTACACCTTC